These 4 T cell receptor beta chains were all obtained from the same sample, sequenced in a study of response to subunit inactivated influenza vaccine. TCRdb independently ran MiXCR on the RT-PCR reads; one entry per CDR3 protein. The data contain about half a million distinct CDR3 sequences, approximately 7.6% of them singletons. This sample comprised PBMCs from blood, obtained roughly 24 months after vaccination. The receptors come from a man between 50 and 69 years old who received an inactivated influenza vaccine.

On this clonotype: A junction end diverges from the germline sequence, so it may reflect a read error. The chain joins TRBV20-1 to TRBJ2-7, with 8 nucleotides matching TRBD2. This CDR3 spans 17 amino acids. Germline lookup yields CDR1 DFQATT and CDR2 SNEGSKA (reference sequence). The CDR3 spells CCAGGATSGSKGGEQYF. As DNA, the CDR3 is TGCTGTGCTGGTGGGGCCACAAGCGGGAGCAAAGGCGGCGAGCAGTACTTC.

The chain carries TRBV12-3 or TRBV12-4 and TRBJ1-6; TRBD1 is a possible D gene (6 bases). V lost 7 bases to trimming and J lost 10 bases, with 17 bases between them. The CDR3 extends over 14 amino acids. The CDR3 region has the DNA TGTGCCAGCACTTATAGAGGGGGATTCTCACCCCTCCACTTT. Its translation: CASTYRGGFSPLHF.

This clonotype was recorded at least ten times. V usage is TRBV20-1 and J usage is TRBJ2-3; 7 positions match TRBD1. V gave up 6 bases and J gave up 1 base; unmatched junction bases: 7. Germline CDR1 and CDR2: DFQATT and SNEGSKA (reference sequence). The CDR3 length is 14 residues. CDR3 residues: CSARRQGGTDTQYF. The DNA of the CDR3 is TGCAGTGCAAGAAGACAGGGAGGCACAGATACGCAGTATTTT.

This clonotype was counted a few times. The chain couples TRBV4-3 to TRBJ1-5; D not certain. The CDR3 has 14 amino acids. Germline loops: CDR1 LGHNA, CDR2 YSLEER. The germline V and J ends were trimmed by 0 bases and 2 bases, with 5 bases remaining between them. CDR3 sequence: CASSQEFGNQPQHF. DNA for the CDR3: TGCGCCAGCAGCCAAGAGTTCGGCAATCAGCCCCAGCATTTT.